This note documents a single T cell receptor (beta chain) sequence. The record originates from a study of blood T cell repertoires in COVID-19. At the level of the study: The cDNA or gDNA used as material had been derived from T cells, B-cell-depleted T cells, or PBMCs.

As handled by the study authors: Quantification of nucleated cells was approximated via reference gene primer amplification. Measured with immunoSEQ multiplex PCR; TCRdb has only the in-frame clones, and not every one. V and J calls and clone size are as listed in that table; D and trimming were resolved from the DNA. The profile shows 60,000 or so clones, around 90% of them singletons. The CDR3 contains 16 residues. Trimming cost V 5 bases and J 6 bases; bases outside gene matches: 12. Germline CDR1 reads LNHNV; CDR2 reads YYDKDF (reference sequence). The specimen was peripheral blood. The sequence was collected from a human donor with acute or convalescent COVID-19. The donor label of this sample is uncertain. The rearrangement joins TRBV15 to TRBJ2-3; 9 bases fit TRBD1. CDR3: CATSRLGTGTSDTQYF. CDR3 in DNA: TGTGCCACCAGCCGATTAGGGACAGGGACAAGTGATACGCAGTATTTT.